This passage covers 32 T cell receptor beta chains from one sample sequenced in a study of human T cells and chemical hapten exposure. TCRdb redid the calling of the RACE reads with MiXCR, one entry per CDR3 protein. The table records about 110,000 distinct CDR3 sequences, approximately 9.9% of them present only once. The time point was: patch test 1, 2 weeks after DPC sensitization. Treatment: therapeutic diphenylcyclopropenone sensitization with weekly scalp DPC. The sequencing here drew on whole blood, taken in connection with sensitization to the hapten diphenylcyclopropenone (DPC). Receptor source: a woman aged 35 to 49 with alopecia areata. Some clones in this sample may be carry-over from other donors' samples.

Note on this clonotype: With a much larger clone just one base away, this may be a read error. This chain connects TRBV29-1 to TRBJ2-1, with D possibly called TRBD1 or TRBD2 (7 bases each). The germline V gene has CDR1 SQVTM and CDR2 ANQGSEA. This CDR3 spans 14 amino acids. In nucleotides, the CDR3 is TGCAGCGTTGATGAGCAGGGGGGGTACAATCAGCAGTTCTTC. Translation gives CSVDEQGGYNQQFF.

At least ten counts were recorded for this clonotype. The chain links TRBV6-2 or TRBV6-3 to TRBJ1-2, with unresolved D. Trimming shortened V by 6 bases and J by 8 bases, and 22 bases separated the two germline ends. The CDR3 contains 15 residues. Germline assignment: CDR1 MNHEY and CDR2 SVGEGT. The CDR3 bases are TGTGCCAGCAGATTCCGGCACCACACCAGCTGGGGCTACACCTTC. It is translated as CASRFRHHTSWGYTF.

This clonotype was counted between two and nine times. CDR3 region: CASSLRDTLWFF. Written as DNA, the CDR3 is TGTGCCAGCAGTCTCCGGGACACCTTATGGTTCTTT. This sequence joins TRBV12-3 or TRBV12-4 and TRBJ1-1, with D possibly TRBD1 on 6 matching bases. V was trimmed by 5 bases and J by 14 bases, leaving 18 bases between them. This CDR3 region has 12 residues.

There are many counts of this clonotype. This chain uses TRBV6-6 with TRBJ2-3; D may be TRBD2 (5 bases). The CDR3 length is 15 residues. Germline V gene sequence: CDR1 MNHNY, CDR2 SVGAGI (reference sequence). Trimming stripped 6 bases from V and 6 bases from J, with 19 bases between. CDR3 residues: CASSSSGDIWDTQYF. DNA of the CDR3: TGTGCCAGCAGCTCATCCGGGGATATCTGGGATACGCAGTATTTT.

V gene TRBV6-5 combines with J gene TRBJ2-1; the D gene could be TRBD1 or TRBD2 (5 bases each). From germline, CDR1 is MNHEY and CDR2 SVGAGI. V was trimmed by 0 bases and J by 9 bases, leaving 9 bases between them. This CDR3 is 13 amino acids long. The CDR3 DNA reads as TGTGCCAGCAGTTACTCGGGGGTCGGTGAGCAGTTCTTC. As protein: CASSYSGVGEQFF.

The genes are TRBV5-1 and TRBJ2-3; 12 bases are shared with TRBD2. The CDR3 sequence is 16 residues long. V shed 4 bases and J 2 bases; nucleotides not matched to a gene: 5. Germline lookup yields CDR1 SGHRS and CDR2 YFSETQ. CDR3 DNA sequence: TGCGCCAGCAGCCTCAGGACTAGCGGGATCACAGATACGCAGTATTTT. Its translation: CASSLRTSGITDTQYF.

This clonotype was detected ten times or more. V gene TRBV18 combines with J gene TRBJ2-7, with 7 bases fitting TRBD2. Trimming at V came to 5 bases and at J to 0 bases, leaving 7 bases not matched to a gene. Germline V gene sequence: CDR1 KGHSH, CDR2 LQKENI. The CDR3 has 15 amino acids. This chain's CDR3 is CASSASGSSSYEQYF. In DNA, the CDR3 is TGTGCCAGCTCAGCTAGCGGCTCAAGCTCCTACGAGCAGTACTTC.

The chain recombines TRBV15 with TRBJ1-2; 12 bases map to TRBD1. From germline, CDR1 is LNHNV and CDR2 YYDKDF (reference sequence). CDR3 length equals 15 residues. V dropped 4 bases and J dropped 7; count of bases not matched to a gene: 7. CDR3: CATSIRGQGASGYTF. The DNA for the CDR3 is TGTGCCACCAGCATTAGGGGACAGGGGGCGTCTGGCTACACCTTC.

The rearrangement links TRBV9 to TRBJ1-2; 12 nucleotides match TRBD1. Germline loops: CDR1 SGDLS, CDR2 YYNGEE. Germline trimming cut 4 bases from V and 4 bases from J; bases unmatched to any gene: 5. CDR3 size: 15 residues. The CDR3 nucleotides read TGTGCCAGCAGCACAGGGACAGGGGGCGGCTATGGCTACACCTTC. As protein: CASSTGTGGGYGYTF.

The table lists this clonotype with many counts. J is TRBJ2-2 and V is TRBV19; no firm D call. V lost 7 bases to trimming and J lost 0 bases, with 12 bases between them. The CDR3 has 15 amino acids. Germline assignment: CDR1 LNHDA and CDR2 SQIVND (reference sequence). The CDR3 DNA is TGTGCCAGTAACTACGGCGCGGCGAACACCGGGGAGCTGTTTTTT. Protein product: CASNYGAANTGELFF.

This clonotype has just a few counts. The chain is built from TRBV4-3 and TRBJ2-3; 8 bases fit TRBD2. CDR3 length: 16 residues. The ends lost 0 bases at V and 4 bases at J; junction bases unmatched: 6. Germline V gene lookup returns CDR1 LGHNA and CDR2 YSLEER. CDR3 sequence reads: CASSQDWASGPDTQYF. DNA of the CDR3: TGCGCCAGCAGCCAAGATTGGGCTAGCGGGCCAGATACGCAGTATTTT.

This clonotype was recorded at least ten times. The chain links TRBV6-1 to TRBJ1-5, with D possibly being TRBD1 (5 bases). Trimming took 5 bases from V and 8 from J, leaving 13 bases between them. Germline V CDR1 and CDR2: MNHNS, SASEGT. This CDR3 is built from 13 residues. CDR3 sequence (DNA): TGTGCCAGCAGTCTGGGGCCGGGGGAGCCCCAGCATTTT. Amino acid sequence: CASSLGPGEPQHF.

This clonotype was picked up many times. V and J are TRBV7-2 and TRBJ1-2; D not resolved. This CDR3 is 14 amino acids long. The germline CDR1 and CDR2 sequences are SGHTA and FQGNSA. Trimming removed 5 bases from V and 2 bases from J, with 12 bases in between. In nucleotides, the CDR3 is TGTGCCAGCAGCACGTCGACCGAGAACTATGGCTACACCTTC. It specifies CASSTSTENYGYTF.

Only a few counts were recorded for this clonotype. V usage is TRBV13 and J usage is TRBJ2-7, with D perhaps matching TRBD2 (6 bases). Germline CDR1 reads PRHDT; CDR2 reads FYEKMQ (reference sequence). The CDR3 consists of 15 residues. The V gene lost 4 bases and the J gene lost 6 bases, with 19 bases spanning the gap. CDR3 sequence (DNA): TGTGCCAGCAGCTCAAGCCGGGGACTGCTTGCCGAGCAGTACTTC. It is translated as CASSSSRGLLAEQYF.

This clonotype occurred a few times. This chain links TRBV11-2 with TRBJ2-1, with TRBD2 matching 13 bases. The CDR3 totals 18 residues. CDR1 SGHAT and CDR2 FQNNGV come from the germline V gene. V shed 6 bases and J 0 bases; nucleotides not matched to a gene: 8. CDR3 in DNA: TGTGCCAGCAGTCAACCGGGACTAGCGGGGAGCTCCTACAATGAGCAGTTCTTC. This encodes CASSQPGLAGSSYNEQFF.

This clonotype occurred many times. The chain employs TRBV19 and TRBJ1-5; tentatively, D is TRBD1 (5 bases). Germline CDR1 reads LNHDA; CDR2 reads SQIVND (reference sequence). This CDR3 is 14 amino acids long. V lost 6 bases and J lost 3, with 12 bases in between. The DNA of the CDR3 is TGTGCCAGTAGCCTCGGGGCTGACAATCAGCCCCAGCATTTT. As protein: CASSLGADNQPQHF.

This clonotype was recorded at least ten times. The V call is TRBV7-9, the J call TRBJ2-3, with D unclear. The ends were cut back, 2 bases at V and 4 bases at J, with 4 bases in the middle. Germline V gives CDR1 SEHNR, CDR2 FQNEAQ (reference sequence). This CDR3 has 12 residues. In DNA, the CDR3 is TGTGCCAGCAGCTTACTGGCAGATACGCAGTATTTT. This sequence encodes CASSLLADTQYF.

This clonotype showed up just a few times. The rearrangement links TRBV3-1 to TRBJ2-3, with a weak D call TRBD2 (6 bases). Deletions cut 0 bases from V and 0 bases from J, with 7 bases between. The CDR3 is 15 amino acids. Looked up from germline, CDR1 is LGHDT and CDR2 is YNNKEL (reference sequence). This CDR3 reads CASSQDGGSTDTQYF. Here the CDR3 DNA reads TGTGCCAGCAGCCAAGATGGGGGGAGCACAGATACGCAGTATTTT.

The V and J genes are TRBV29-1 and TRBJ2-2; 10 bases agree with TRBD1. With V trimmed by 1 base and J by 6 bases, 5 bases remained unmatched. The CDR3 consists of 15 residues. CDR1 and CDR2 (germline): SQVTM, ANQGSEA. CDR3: CSVEAGQGLAGELFF. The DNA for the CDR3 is TGCAGCGTTGAAGCGGGACAGGGGTTGGCCGGGGAGCTGTTTTTT.

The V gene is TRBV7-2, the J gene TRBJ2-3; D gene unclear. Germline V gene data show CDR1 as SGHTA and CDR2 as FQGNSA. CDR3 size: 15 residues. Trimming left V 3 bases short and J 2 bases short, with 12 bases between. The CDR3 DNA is TGTGCCAGCAGCTTTAGGTTGTCCCCCACAGATACGCAGTATTTT. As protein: CASSFRLSPTDTQYF.

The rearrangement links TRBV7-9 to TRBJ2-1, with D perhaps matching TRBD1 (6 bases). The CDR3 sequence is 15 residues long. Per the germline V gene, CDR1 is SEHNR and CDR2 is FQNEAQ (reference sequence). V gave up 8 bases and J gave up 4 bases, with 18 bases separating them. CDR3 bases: TGTGCCAGCGGCAAACAGGGAGTAGGTTACAATGAGCAGTTCTTC. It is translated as CASGKQGVGYNEQFF. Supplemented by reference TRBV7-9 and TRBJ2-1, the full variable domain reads DTGVSQNPRHKITKRGQNVTFRCDPISEHNRLYWYRQTLGQGPEFLTYFQNEAQLEKSRLLSDRFSAERPKGSFSTLEIQRTEQGDSAMYLCASGKQGVGYNEQFFGPGTRLTVL.

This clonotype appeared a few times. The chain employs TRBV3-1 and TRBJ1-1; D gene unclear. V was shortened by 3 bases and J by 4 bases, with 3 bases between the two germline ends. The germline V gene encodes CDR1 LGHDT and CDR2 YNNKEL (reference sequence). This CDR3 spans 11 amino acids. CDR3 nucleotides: TGTGCCAGCAGCCACCGCACTGAAGCTTTCTTT. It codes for CASSHRTEAFF. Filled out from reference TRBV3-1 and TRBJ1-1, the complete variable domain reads DTAVSQTPKYLVTQMGNDKSIKCEQNLGHDTMYWYKQDSKKFLKIMFSYNNKELIINETVPNRFSPKSPDKAHLNLHINSLELGDSAVYFCASSHRTEAFFGQGTRLTVV.

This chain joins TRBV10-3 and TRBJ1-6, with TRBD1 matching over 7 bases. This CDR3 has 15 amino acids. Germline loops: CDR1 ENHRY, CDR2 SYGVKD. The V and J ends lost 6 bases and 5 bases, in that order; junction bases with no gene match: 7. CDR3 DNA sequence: TGTGCCATCAGGCCCCAGGGGGGCAATAATTCACCCCTCCACTTT. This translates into CAIRPQGGNNSPLHF.

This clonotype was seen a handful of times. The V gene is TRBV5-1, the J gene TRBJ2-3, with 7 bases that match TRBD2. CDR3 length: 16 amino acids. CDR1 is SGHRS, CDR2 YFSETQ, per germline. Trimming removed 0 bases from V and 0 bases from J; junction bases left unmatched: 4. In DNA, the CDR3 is TGCGCCAGCAGCTTGGTAGCGGGTGCTAGCACAGATACGCAGTATTTT. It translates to CASSLVAGASTDTQYF.

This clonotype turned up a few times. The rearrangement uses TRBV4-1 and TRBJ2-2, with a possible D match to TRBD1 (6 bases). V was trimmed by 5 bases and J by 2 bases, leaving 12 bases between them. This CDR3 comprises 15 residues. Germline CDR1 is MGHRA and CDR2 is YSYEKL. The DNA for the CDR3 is TGCGCCAGCAGCACCCGGGACACTAACACCGGGGAGCTGTTTTTT. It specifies CASSTRDTNTGELFF.

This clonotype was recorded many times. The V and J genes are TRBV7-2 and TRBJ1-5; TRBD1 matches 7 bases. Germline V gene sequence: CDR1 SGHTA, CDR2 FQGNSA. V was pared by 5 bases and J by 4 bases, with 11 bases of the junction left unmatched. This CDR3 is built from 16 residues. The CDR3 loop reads CASSPIDRALNQPQHF. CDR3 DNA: TGTGCCAGCAGCCCAATAGACAGGGCCTTAAATCAGCCCCAGCATTTT.

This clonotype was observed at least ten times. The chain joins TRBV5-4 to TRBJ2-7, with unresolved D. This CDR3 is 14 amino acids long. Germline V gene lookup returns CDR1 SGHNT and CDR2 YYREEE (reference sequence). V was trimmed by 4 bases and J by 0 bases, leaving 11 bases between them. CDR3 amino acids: CASSPSRASYEQYF. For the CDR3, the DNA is TGTGCCAGCAGCCCCTCCAGAGCCTCCTACGAGCAGTACTTC.

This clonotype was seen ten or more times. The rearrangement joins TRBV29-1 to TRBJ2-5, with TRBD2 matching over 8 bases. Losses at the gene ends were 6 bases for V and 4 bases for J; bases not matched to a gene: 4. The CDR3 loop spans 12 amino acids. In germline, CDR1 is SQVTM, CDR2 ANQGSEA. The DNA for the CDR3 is TGCAGCGTGACTAGCGTTGTAGAGACCCAGTACTTC. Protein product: CSVTSVVETQYF. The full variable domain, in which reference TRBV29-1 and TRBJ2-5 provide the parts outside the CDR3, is SAVISQKPSRDICQRGTSLTIQCQVDSQVTMMFWYRQQPGQSLTLIATANQGSEATYESGFVIDKFPISRPNLTFSTLTVSNMSPEDSSIYLCSVTSVVETQYFGPGTRLLVL.

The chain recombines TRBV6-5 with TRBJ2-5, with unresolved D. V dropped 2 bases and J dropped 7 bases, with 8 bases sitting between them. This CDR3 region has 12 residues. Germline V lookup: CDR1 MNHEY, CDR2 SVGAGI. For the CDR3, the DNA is TGTGCCAGCAGTTACGGCGTCGGGACCCAGTACTTC. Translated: CASSYGVGTQYF.

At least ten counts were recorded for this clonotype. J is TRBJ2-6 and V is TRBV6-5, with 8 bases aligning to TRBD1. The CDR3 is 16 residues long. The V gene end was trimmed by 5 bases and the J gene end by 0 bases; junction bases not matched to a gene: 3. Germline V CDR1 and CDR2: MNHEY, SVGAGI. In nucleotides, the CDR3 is TGTGCCAGCAGTCGGGACAGGCCCTCTGGGGCCAACGTCCTGACTTTC. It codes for CASSRDRPSGANVLTF.

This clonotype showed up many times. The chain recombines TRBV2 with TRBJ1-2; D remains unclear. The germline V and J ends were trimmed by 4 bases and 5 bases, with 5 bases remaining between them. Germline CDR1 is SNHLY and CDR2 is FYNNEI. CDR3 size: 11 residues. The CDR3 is CASSAAYGYTF. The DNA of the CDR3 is TGTGCCAGCAGTGCTGCTTATGGCTACACCTTC.

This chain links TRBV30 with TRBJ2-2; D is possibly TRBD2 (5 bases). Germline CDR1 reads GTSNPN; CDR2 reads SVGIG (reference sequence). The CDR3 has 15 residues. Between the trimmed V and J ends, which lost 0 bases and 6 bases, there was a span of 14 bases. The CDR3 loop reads CAWSVLDGIAGELFF. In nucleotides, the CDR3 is TGTGCCTGGAGTGTACTCGACGGGATCGCCGGGGAGCTGTTTTTT.